What follows are 31 T cell receptor beta chains derived from one specimen sequenced in a study of identifying expanded T cells in peripheral blood. Here immunoSEQ multiplex PCR was the method, and the copy in TCRdb shows in-frame clones only, minus some. The sample contains 100,000 or so clones, 88% of which appear only once. The specimen was blood. These receptors were taken from a person between 18 and 75 years old in good health.

The CDR3 sequence: CASSDEREMVVGTDTQYF. For the CDR3, the DNA is TGCGCCAGCAGTGATGAGCGGGAGATGGTTGTTGGCACAGATACGCAGTATTTT. The chain couples TRBV10-1 to TRBJ2-3; 8 bases align to TRBD2. The CDR3 spans 18 residues. Germline values: CDR1 WNHNN, CDR2 SYGVQD (reference sequence). Losses at the gene ends were 3 bases for V and 1 base for J; bases not matched to a gene: 12.

The chain employs TRBV6-5 and TRBJ2-1; 9 bases agree with TRBD1. The junction had 5 bases not matched to a gene; V was cut back by 6 bases and J by 8 bases. Germline V gives CDR1 MNHEY, CDR2 SVGAGI. The CDR3 covers 13 residues. CDR3 bases: TGTGCCAGCAGCTCGGACAGGGGCGATGAGCAGTTCTTC. It encodes CASSSDRGDEQFF.

The J gene is TRBJ2-3, the V gene TRBV7-9; D is uncertain. This CDR3 region has 14 residues. From germline, CDR1 is SEHNR and CDR2 FQNEAQ (reference sequence). V was cut by 5 bases and J by 0 bases, with 9 bases left in between. The CDR3 bases are TGTGCCAGCAGCCTCACGGACAGCACAGATACGCAGTATTTT. Translated: CASSLTDSTDTQYF.

The chain links TRBV30 to TRBJ2-7; weak D call: TRBD1 (5 bases). This CDR3 comprises 11 residues. The V and J ends lost 5 bases and 4 bases respectively, with 9 bases between them. Germline CDR1 and CDR2: GTSNPN and SVGIG (reference sequence). CDR3 nucleotides: TGTGCCTGGGACAGAGATTACGAGCAGTACTTC. It specifies CAWDRDYEQYF.

This clone was seen more than once but under ten times. The J gene is TRBJ2-5, the V gene TRBV7-9, with D unclear. CDR3 length equals 14 residues. The germline gives CDR1 SEHNR, CDR2 FQNEAQ (reference sequence). The germline V and J ends were trimmed by 9 bases and 2 bases, with 16 bases remaining between them. CDR3 residues: CASTPRLEQETQYF. The DNA for the CDR3 is TGTGCCAGTACCCCCCGGCTAGAACAAGAGACCCAGTACTTC. Looking up the rest from reference TRBV7-9 and TRBJ2-5 gives the full variable domain: DTGVSQNPRHKITKRGQNVTFRCDPISEHNRLYWYRQTLGQGPEFLTYFQNEAQLEKSRLLSDRFSAERPKGSFSTLEIQRTEQGDSAMYLCASTPRLEQETQYFGPGTRLLVL.

This chain uses TRBV14 with TRBJ1-2; unclear D gene. V shed 5 bases and J shed 4 bases, with 11 bases lying between them. The germline V gene has CDR1 SGHDN and CDR2 FVKESK. The CDR3 is made up of 13 amino acids. The CDR3 region has the DNA TGTGCCAGCAGCTCACGACCGGCCTATGGCTACACCTTC. Translation gives CASSSRPAYGYTF.

This chain's CDR3 is CASRGMTGNIQYF. The CDR3, as DNA: TGTGCCAGTCGTGGGATGACGGGGAACATTCAGTACTTC. The chain has TRBV19 and TRBJ2-4; D may be TRBD2 (5 bases). Germline CDR1 reads LNHDA; CDR2 reads SQIVND (reference sequence). V lost 8 bases and J 7 bases, leaving 15 bases between the germline ends. This CDR3 comprises 13 residues.

The rearrangement joins TRBV28 to TRBJ2-7; D may be TRBD1 (6 bases). Trimming stripped 8 bases from V and 2 bases from J, with 13 bases between. The CDR3 covers 13 residues. Germline CDR1 and CDR2: MDHEN and SYDVKM. The CDR3 DNA reads as TGTGCCAGCGAACAGGGTTCAACCTACGAGCAGTACTTC. This gives the protein CASEQGSTYEQYF.

The rearrangement joins TRBV30 to TRBJ1-4, with D perhaps matching TRBD1 (5 bases). Per germline, CDR1 GTSNPN and CDR2 SVGIG (reference sequence). This CDR3 is built from 15 residues. V lost 2 bases and J lost 8, with 18 bases in between. The CDR3 region is CAWSPPPGLREKLFF. Here the CDR3 DNA reads TGTGCCTGGAGTCCGCCGCCAGGGTTACGCGAAAAACTGTTTTTT.

The chain uses TRBV19 and TRBJ2-1; possibly TRBD2 for D (6 bases). CDR3 size: 16 residues. Germline loops: CDR1 LNHDA, CDR2 SQIVND (reference sequence). Between the trimmed V and J ends, which lost 5 bases and 0 bases, there was a span of 14 bases. The CDR3 DNA reads as TGTGCCAGTAGTCGCGAGGGAGGTCGCTCCTACAATGAGCAGTTCTTC. It codes for CASSREGGRSYNEQFF.

The chain has TRBV28 and TRBJ2-7; D is ambiguous. The CDR3 consists of 15 residues. V shed 6 bases and J shed 3 bases, with 18 bases lying between them. Germline lookup yields CDR1 MDHEN and CDR2 SYDVKM. CDR3 DNA sequence: TGTGCCAGCAGACCCGACACCATCCGAATCTACGAGCAGTACTTC. It specifies CASRPDTIRIYEQYF.

The rearrangement links TRBV5-4 to TRBJ2-3; 15 bases agree with TRBD2. The ends lost 2 bases at V and 5 bases at J; junction bases unmatched: 3. The CDR3 contains 16 residues. Germline V gene lookup returns CDR1 SGHNT and CDR2 YYREEE (reference sequence). The CDR3 reads CASSFRTSGGGDTQYF. CDR3 sequence (DNA): TGTGCCAGCAGCTTTAGGACTAGCGGGGGGGGAGATACGCAGTATTTT.

This clone has a count of ten or more. The chain links TRBV7-9 to TRBJ2-2; 7 bases line up with TRBD2. V shed 11 bases and J 5 bases; nucleotides not matched to a gene: 8. In germline, CDR1 is SEHNR, CDR2 FQNEAQ (reference sequence). CDR3 length: 13 amino acids. The CDR3 DNA reads TGTGCCTGGGCTAGCGGTGTGACCGGGGAGCTGTTTTTT. This encodes CAWASGVTGELFF.

V gene TRBV5-1 combines with J gene TRBJ2-1, with D possibly being TRBD2 (6 bases). There are 13 residues in the CDR3. V was pared by 9 bases and J by 10 bases, with 20 bases between. Germline-derived CDR1 and CDR2 are SGHRS and YFSETQ. The CDR3 is CATSGGEVGEQFF. The CDR3 DNA is TGCGCCACCTCCGGGGGAGAGGTGGGGGAGCAGTTCTTC. The full variable domain, completed using reference TRBV5-1 and TRBJ2-1, is KAGVTQTPRYLIKTRGQQVTLSCSPISGHRSVSWYQQTPGQGLQFLFEYFSETQRNKGNFPGRFSGRQFSNSRSEMNVSTLELGDSALYLCATSGGEVGEQFFGPGTRLTVL.

The chain joins TRBV7-3 to TRBJ2-1, with TRBD2 matching 10 bases. The germline gives CDR1 SGHTA, CDR2 FQGTGA. CDR3 length equals 14 residues. Germline trimming cut 10 bases from V and 6 bases from J; bases unmatched to any gene: 9. Written as DNA, the CDR3 is TGTGCCACCAGAGCGGGAGGGCGGTGCAATGAGCAGTTCTTC. Amino acids: CATRAGGRCNEQFF.

The chain employs TRBV7-9 and TRBJ2-1; the match to TRBD1 covers 8 bases. J gave up 9 bases and V 5 bases, and 15 bases lay outside the gene matches. The CDR3 totals 16 residues. Per the germline V gene, CDR1 is SEHNR and CDR2 is FQNEAQ (reference sequence). The CDR3 DNA reads as TGTGCCAGCAGCCCGCGCAGGGGGCTGGTTATGGGTGAGCAGTTCTTC. Its translation: CASSPRRGLVMGEQFF.

This chain links TRBV11-3 with TRBJ1-4; D uncertain. Germline CDR1 reads SGHNT; CDR2 reads YENEEA. V dropped 5 bases and J dropped 5 bases, with 9 bases sitting between them. The CDR3 is 13 amino acids. CDR3 bases: TGTGCCAGCAGCCGCGCTGTGAATGAAAAACTGTTTTTT. Amino acid sequence: CASSRAVNEKLFF.

Concerning this clone itself: Distinct nucleotide sequences in the sample also encode this CDR3. J is TRBJ2-7 and V is TRBV20-1; D unresolved. Trimming cost V 3 bases and J 3 bases, with 6 bases left between them. The CDR3 is 11 amino acids. Germline V gene lookup returns CDR1 DFQATT and CDR2 SNEGSKA (reference sequence). The CDR3 sequence is CSASSGYEQYF. DNA for the CDR3: TGCAGTGCTAGTTCGGGCTACGAGCAGTACTTC.

The V gene is TRBV18, the J gene TRBJ1-1; D uncertain. The V end was cut by 0 bases, the J end by 0 bases, with 2 bases between. Germline assignment: CDR1 KGHSH and CDR2 LQKENI. This CDR3 has 13 amino acids. The CDR3 DNA reads as TGTGCCAGCTCACCACCAATGAACACTGAAGCTTTCTTT. Translation gives CASSPPMNTEAFF.

The chain employs TRBV7-2 and TRBJ2-5; D is unclear. Germline values: CDR1 SGHTA, CDR2 FQGNSA. There are 11 residues in the CDR3. The V gene lost 6 bases and the J gene lost 4 bases, with 6 bases spanning the gap. CDR3 DNA sequence: TGTGCCAGCAGTCGCTTAGAGACCCAGTACTTC. Protein product: CASSRLETQYF.

The CDR3 loop reads CASSVVGTGTYGYTF. The CDR3 DNA reads TGTGCCAGCAGCGTAGTCGGGACAGGGACCTATGGCTACACCTTC. This chain joins TRBV9 and TRBJ1-2, with 9 positions matching TRBD1. The CDR3 length is 15 residues. With 0 bases clipped from V and 4 bases from J, the junction kept 4 bases outside the gene matches. Germline CDR1 reads SGDLS; CDR2 reads YYNGEE.

The rearrangement links TRBV5-4 to TRBJ1-1; the D gene is possibly TRBD1 (5 bases). The V end lost 4 bases, the J end lost 3 bases, and 13 bases lay between the germline ends. Looked up from germline, CDR1 is SGHNT and CDR2 is YYREEE (reference sequence). The CDR3 is 14 residues long. CDR3 protein: CASSRGGGDTEAFF. CDR3 bases: TGTGCCAGCAGCCGCGGGGGGGGAGACACTGAAGCTTTCTTT.

The chain has TRBV28 and TRBJ2-4; D not resolved. The CDR3 sequence is 15 residues long. V lost 5 bases, J lost 0 bases, and 11 bases lay in between. The germline gives CDR1 MDHEN, CDR2 SYDVKM. The CDR3 spells CASSPQVLAKNIQYF. DNA of the CDR3: TGTGCCAGCAGTCCTCAGGTGCTAGCCAAAAACATTCAGTACTTC.

This chain connects TRBV27 to TRBJ1-5, with D possibly being TRBD1 (5 bases). The V end was cut by 3 bases, the J end by 3 bases, with 9 bases between. The CDR3 spans 14 residues. Germline-derived CDR1 and CDR2 are MNHEY and SMNVEV (reference sequence). CDR3 bases: TGTGCCAGCAGTTTCGAGGGGTTCAATCAGCCCCAGCATTTT. It is translated as CASSFEGFNQPQHF.

The chain combines TRBV28 with TRBJ2-2; D gene unclear. The CDR3 runs to 14 residues. Looked up from germline, CDR1 is MDHEN and CDR2 is SYDVKM. Between the trimmed V and J ends, which lost 6 bases and 7 bases, there was a span of 15 bases. The CDR3 is CASSPGPTDGELFF. DNA for the CDR3: TGTGCCAGCAGCCCAGGACCGACGGACGGGGAGCTGTTTTTT.

This clone was recorded once. The gene calls are TRBV21-1 and TRBJ2-5; the tabulated D call, TRBD2, remains unverified against the DNA. TRBV21-1 is classified as a pseudogene. The length of the CDR3 is 17 residues. The CDR3 region has the DNA TGTGCCAGCAGCGATGGACTAGCGGGGGGCCCCCAAGAGACCCAGTACTTC. Its translation: CASSDGLAGGPQETQYF.

Written as DNA, the CDR3 is TGTGCCAGCAGCTTAGGGACTAGCACAGATACGCAGTATTTT. Its translation is CASSLGTSTDTQYF. J is TRBJ2-3 and V is TRBV7-6; TRBD2 might be the D (5 bases). V was trimmed by 1 base and J by 0 bases, leaving 5 bases between them. The CDR3 covers 14 residues. From germline, CDR1 is SGHVS and CDR2 FNYEAQ.

The CDR3 sequence is CASSLTTGAGGYTF. CDR3 in DNA: TGTGCCAGCAGTTTAACGACAGGGGCTGGTGGCTACACCTTC. The V gene is TRBV28, the J gene TRBJ1-2; 8 nucleotides match TRBD1. The CDR3 contains 14 residues. Trimming at V came to 2 bases and at J to 7 bases, leaving 6 bases not matched to a gene. CDR1 is MDHEN and CDR2 is SYDVKM in the germline V gene.

The chain uses TRBV13 and TRBJ2-1; 7 positions match TRBD1. V shed 4 bases, J shed 0 bases, and the junction held 6 bases outside the gene matches. The CDR3 is 16 residues long. Germline CDR1 PRHDT, CDR2 FYEKMQ (reference sequence). CDR3 coding DNA: TGTGCCAGCAGCTCAATGACAGGGAGCTCCTACAATGAGCAGTTCTTC. Protein: CASSSMTGSSYNEQFF.

The V and J genes are TRBV7-9 and TRBJ2-1; D is possibly TRBD1 or TRBD2 (6 bases each). From germline, CDR1 is SEHNR and CDR2 FQNEAQ (reference sequence). The CDR3 spans 16 residues. V shed 6 bases and J shed 4 bases, with 19 bases lying between them. CDR3 DNA: TGTGCCAGCAGTAGACCCCAAGGAGGGGGATACAATGAGCAGTTCTTC. Its translation is CASSRPQGGGYNEQFF.

The J gene is TRBJ2-1, the V gene TRBV7-3; 14 positions agree with TRBD2. The CDR3 totals 15 residues. V gave up 4 bases and J gave up 9 bases; unmatched junction bases: 5. Germline loops: CDR1 SGHTA, CDR2 FQGTGA. As DNA, the CDR3 is TGTGCCAGCAGCTCGGGACTAGCGGGGGCGCGTGAGCAGTTCTTC. This sequence encodes CASSSGLAGAREQFF.